This TCR beta chain stems from a study of siplizumab effects on memory and regulatory T cells. The table came from immunoSEQ multiplex PCR; TCRdb's copy has only in-frame clones and leaves some out. The table lists tens of thousands of clones, roughly nine tenths of them singletons, with approximately 30% in the top ten. Study observations and caveats: Neither a naive nor a memory phenotype was assignable to roughly 75-96% of proliferating CD4+ or CD8+ clones.

A word on this clone: Its target is unknown.

The CDR3 spans 13 residues. The V segment lost 4 bases and the J segment 6 bases; nucleotides outside the gene matches: 1. Germline-derived CDR1 and CDR2 are SNHLY and FYNNEI. The chain has TRBV2 and TRBJ2-1; 9 bases align to TRBD2. Material for sequencing was CD8+ T cells sorted from blood. The origin of this receptor is a human donor in good health. The CDR3 coding sequence is TGTGCCAGCAGTGGGACTAGCGTCAATGAGCAGTTCTTC. Protein sequence: CASSGTSVNEQFF.